This T cell receptor (beta chain) was found in a study of beta chain features in type 1 diabetes. General study points: Insertions were fewer and deletions more numerous at VDJ junctions in type 1 diabetes patients. Across all four CD4+ subsets, people with type 1 diabetes showed modestly shorter TCRB CDR3s.

As for this clone: Its target is unknown.

Expressed TCRB transcripts were sequenced because the isolated RNA had all been reverse transcribed beforehand. Each sample of naive, central memory or regulatory T cells had, on average, roughly 3.6 million reads. Profiling relied on immunoSEQ multiplex PCR, and the TCRdb table lists in-frame clones only, not all of them. The data show around 300,000 clones, 15% seen once. Sorted populations were all over 98% pure. The origin of this receptor is a man younger than 35 with type 1 diabetes. Source material: naive CD4+ T cells from blood.

CDR3 region: CASTTPGIYNEQFF. Written as DNA, the CDR3 is TGTGCCAGCACAACCCCCGGGATCTACAATGAGCAGTTCTTC. The chain employs TRBV28 and TRBJ2-1; weak D call: TRBD2 (5 bases). The CDR3 extends over 14 amino acids. V was trimmed by 7 bases and J by 3 bases, leaving 13 bases between them. Germline V gives CDR1 MDHEN, CDR2 SYDVKM.